This passage covers 21 T cell receptor beta chains from one sample sequenced in a study of identifying expanded T cells in peripheral blood. The repertoire was sequenced with immunoSEQ multiplex PCR; TCRdb's copy has only in-frame clones and lacks some. The repertoire includes 75,000 to 90,000 clones, about 90% of them detected once, and 7% to 8.5% sits in the top ten. Material for sequencing was blood. Receptors originate from a person aged 18-70 years in good health.

The J gene is TRBJ1-4, the V gene TRBV30; TRBD1 matches at 7 bases. The CDR3 extends over 16 amino acids. Germline CDR1 and CDR2: GTSNPN and SVGIG (reference sequence). The J segment lost 5 bases and the V segment lost 0 bases, leaving 9 bases of the junction unmatched. DNA of the CDR3: TGTGCCTGGAGTGTCCTCACAGGGGCCTGGAATGAAAAACTGTTTTTT. This encodes CAWSVLTGAWNEKLFF.

V is TRBV19 and J is TRBJ2-7, with 8 bases matching TRBD1. V lost 4 bases, J lost 5 bases, and 10 bases stayed unmatched. This CDR3 comprises 15 residues. Germline V gene lookup returns CDR1 LNHDA and CDR2 SQIVND (reference sequence). The CDR3 DNA reads TGTGCCAGTAGTACCTCGGACAGGGTGCTTGACGAGCAGTACTTC. This encodes CASSTSDRVLDEQYF.

V and J are TRBV18 and TRBJ2-5; 9 bases are a match to TRBD2. The CDR3 has 15 amino acids. With 4 bases clipped from V and 5 bases from J, the junction kept 8 bases outside the gene matches. Germline V lookup: CDR1 KGHSH, CDR2 LQKENI. DNA for the CDR3: TGTGCCAGCTCACGAGGCAGCGGGGGGAAGGAGACCCAGTACTTC. Its translation is CASSRGSGGKETQYF.

This chain's CDR3 is CAVGGGNTEAFF. As DNA, the CDR3 is TGTGCCGTCGGGGGTGGGAACACTGAAGCTTTCTTT. The rearrangement uses TRBV10-3 and TRBJ1-1; maybe TRBD1 (5 bases). The germline V and J ends were trimmed by 11 bases and 1 base, with 11 bases remaining between them. CDR1 is ENHRY and CDR2 is SYGVKD in the germline V gene. The CDR3 covers 12 residues.

The gene calls are TRBV2 and TRBJ2-2; perhaps TRBD2 as D (6 bases). V shed 5 bases and J shed 6 bases, with 16 bases lying between them. The length of the CDR3 is 15 residues. Germline V CDR1 and CDR2: SNHLY, FYNNEI. In nucleotides, the CDR3 is TGTGCCAGCAGTATTATCGGCAGGGACTCCGGGGAGCTGTTTTTT. This encodes CASSIIGRDSGELFF.

The chain joins TRBV5-1 to TRBJ2-4, with 7 bases fitting TRBD1. With 4 bases clipped from V and 4 bases from J, the junction kept 5 bases outside the gene matches. Germline V gives CDR1 SGHRS, CDR2 YFSETQ. The CDR3 loop spans 14 amino acids. CDR3 nucleotide sequence: TGCGCCAGCAGCCCGGGACAGATTAAAAACATTCAGTACTTC. It translates to CASSPGQIKNIQYF. Full variable domain (remainder filled in from reference TRBV5-1 and TRBJ2-4): KAGVTQTPRYLIKTRGQQVTLSCSPISGHRSVSWYQQTPGQGLQFLFEYFSETQRNKGNFPGRFSGRQFSNSRSEMNVSTLELGDSALYLCASSPGQIKNIQYFGAGTRLSVL.

The rearrangement joins TRBV2 to TRBJ1-2; 9 positions agree with TRBD1. This CDR3 is 15 amino acids long. J gave up 6 bases and V 6 bases, and 11 bases lay outside the gene matches. The germline CDR1 and CDR2 sequences are SNHLY and FYNNEI. In DNA, the CDR3 is TGTGCCAGCAGATCTAACCCACAGGGGGCAGATGGCTACACCTTC. This translates into CASRSNPQGADGYTF.

The V and J genes are TRBV19 and TRBJ2-7; TRBD1 matches at 10 bases. Germline assignment: CDR1 LNHDA and CDR2 SQIVND (reference sequence). The CDR3 is 14 residues long. Trimming at V came to 3 bases and at J to 4 bases, leaving 3 bases not matched to a gene. CDR3 DNA: TGTGCCAGTAGTATCCGGGACAGGGGTTACGAGCAGTACTTC. Translating gives CASSIRDRGYEQYF. Full variable domain (missing parts from reference TRBV19 and TRBJ2-7): DGGITQSPKYLFRKEGQNVTLSCEQNLNHDAMYWYRQDPGQGLRLIYYSQIVNDFQKGDIAEGYSVSREKKESFPLTVTSAQKNPTAFYLCASSIRDRGYEQYFGPGTRLTVT.

This chain connects TRBV9 to TRBJ2-5; either TRBD1 or TRBD2 may fit D (5 bases each). Germline CDR1 is SGDLS and CDR2 is YYNGEE. The CDR3 spans 14 residues. V gave up 0 bases and J gave up 8 bases, with 14 bases separating them. CDR3 sequence reads: CASSVEQGAGTQYF. CDR3 bases: TGTGCCAGCAGCGTAGAGCAGGGAGCAGGTACCCAGTACTTC.

For the CDR3, the DNA is TGCGCCAGCAGCCCTGAACCGGGACTAGGAACCTACAATGAGCAGTTCTTC. Protein product: CASSPEPGLGTYNEQFF. The genes are TRBV5-1 and TRBJ2-1; 8 nucleotides match TRBD2. CDR1 and CDR2 (germline): SGHRS, YFSETQ. Trimming took 4 bases from V and 2 from J; bases not matched to a gene: 11. CDR3 length equals 17 residues.

The rearrangement uses TRBV5-6 and TRBJ1-2; 7 bases match TRBD1. Germline V gene data show CDR1 as SGHDT and CDR2 as YYEEEE. This CDR3 has 15 residues. V dropped 0 bases and J dropped 7; count of bases not matched to a gene: 9. This chain's CDR3 is CASSLAGGGVLGYTF. In DNA form, the CDR3 reads TGTGCCAGCAGCTTGGCGGGAGGGGGCGTACTTGGCTACACCTTC.

The J gene is TRBJ2-7, the V gene TRBV7-2; D not resolved. Trimming left V 4 bases short and J 3 bases short, with 4 bases between. Germline assignment: CDR1 SGHTA and CDR2 FQGNSA. The CDR3 consists of 11 residues. The CDR3 here is CASSSIYEQYF. CDR3 coding DNA: TGTGCCAGCAGCTCGATCTACGAGCAGTACTTC.

The V and J genes are TRBV19 and TRBJ2-2, with unresolved D. Germline CDR1 and CDR2: LNHDA and SQIVND (reference sequence). V lost 8 bases to trimming and J lost 6 bases, with 10 bases between them. The CDR3 consists of 12 residues. The DNA for the CDR3 is TGTGCCAGTGCTGCAGTCGCCGGGGAGCTGTTTTTT. Residues: CASAAVAGELFF.

As DNA, the CDR3 is TGTGCCAGCAGCTTAACGATTACAGATACGCAGTATTTT. This codes for CASSLTITDTQYF. This chain connects TRBV7-3 to TRBJ2-3; the D is unclear. The germline gives CDR1 SGHTA, CDR2 FQGTGA. The length of the CDR3 is 13 residues. V dropped 0 bases and J dropped 3 bases, with 4 bases sitting between them.

V gene TRBV6-1 combines with J gene TRBJ1-1; D ambiguous. Germline V gene sequence: CDR1 MNHNS, CDR2 SASEGT. V dropped 7 bases and J dropped 0 bases, with 15 bases sitting between them. The CDR3 loop spans 15 amino acids. The CDR3 DNA sequence: TGTGCCAGCACTAGTACCAGTTTTATGAACACTGAAGCTTTCTTT. Encoded protein: CASTSTSFMNTEAFF.

The chain employs TRBV27 and TRBJ1-2; a possible D gene is TRBD1 (5 bases). The CDR3 is 16 amino acids. V shed 5 bases and J shed 0 bases, with 16 bases lying between them. From germline, CDR1 is MNHEY and CDR2 SMNVEV (reference sequence). As DNA, the CDR3 is TGTGCCAGCAGTGTTCTCGCAGGGATCACTAACTATGGCTACACCTTC. Amino acids: CASSVLAGITNYGYTF.

The chain joins TRBV19 to TRBJ2-7; D might be TRBD1 (5 bases). The V end lost 2 bases, the J end lost 2 bases, and 10 bases lay between the germline ends. This CDR3 spans 14 amino acids. CDR1 and CDR2 from the germline V gene are LNHDA and SQIVND (reference sequence). The CDR3 bases are TGTGCCAGTAGTATATCGCAGGGTCCCTACGAGCAGTACTTC. This translates into CASSISQGPYEQYF.

The chain uses TRBV6-1 and TRBJ1-2; 7 bases align to TRBD1. V lost 1 base and J lost 8; bases outside the gene matches: 4. CDR1 is MNHNS and CDR2 is SASEGT in the germline V gene. The CDR3 totals 13 residues. DNA for the CDR3: TGTGCCAGCAGTGAAGGACAGGGTGCGGGCTACACCTTC. Its protein is CASSEGQGAGYTF.

The rearrangement joins TRBV12-5 to TRBJ2-2; D is ambiguous. Germline CDR1 and CDR2: LGHNT and FRNRAP. The V gene lost 2 bases and the J gene lost 7 bases, with 23 bases spanning the gap. CDR3 size: 18 residues. DNA for the CDR3: TGTGCTAGTGGTTTGCTCCCACGCAGAGGAAGTATTAACGGGGAGCTGTTTTTT. Translating gives CASGLLPRRGSINGELFF.

The J gene is TRBJ2-3, the V gene TRBV19; TRBD2 agrees at 12 bases. In germline, CDR1 is LNHDA, CDR2 SQIVND (reference sequence). The V segment lost 5 bases and the J segment 4 bases; nucleotides outside the gene matches: 7. The CDR3 has 16 residues. The CDR3 DNA follows: TGTGCCAGTAGTCTCAGACTAGCGGGAGTACCAGATACGCAGTATTTT. Its protein is CASSLRLAGVPDTQYF.

A note on this clone: The junction does not match germline at one end; this may be a read error. The chain couples TRBV2 to TRBJ1-4; perhaps TRBD1 as D (5 bases). Germline loops: CDR1 SNHLY, CDR2 FYNNEI. The CDR3 covers 14 residues. The CDR3 bases are TGTGCCAACAGTGATCTACAGGTCTATGAAAAACTGTTTTTT. The encoded protein is CANSDLQVYEKLFF.